One sample yielded the 10 T cell receptor beta chains listed below, sequenced in a study of T cells in Graves' hyperthyroidism and ophthalmopathy. Amplified TCR beta CDR3 regions came from RNA transcripts. When the TCR CDR3 underwent first-round RT-PCR, the HTBI primer set was used. TCRdb reprocessed the multiplex PCR reads via MiXCR and lists one record per CDR3 protein. The sample lists approximately 640,000 distinct CDR3 sequences, about a sixth occurring once. Sequenced: blood. The source is a woman younger than 45 with Graves' hyperthyroidism.

This clonotype was seen repeatedly, ten times or more. The CDR3 DNA reads as TGTGCCAGCAACCCTCATACTAGCACAGATACGCAGTATTTT. The encoded protein is CASNPHTSTDTQYF. V gene TRBV9 combines with J gene TRBJ2-3; D not resolved. The V gene's germline CDR1 is SGDLS and CDR2 YYNGEE. V lost 6 bases, J lost 0 bases, and 11 bases lay in between. This CDR3 is built from 14 residues.

The V and J genes are TRBV6-2 or TRBV6-3 and TRBJ2-5, with 8 bases identical to TRBD2. Per the germline V gene, CDR1 is MNHEY and CDR2 is SVGEGT. The CDR3 is 14 residues long. V was clipped by 5 bases and J by 5 bases; unmatched bases: 7. The DNA of the CDR3 is TGTGCCAGCAGTCAACGGGGGGGGTGGGAGACCCAGTACTTC. This sequence encodes CASSQRGGWETQYF.

The sample holds many counts of this clonotype. The chain recombines TRBV6-2 or TRBV6-3 with TRBJ2-3; D may be TRBD2 (6 bases). The CDR3 length is 14 residues. Between the trimmed V and J ends, which lost 8 bases and 8 bases, there was a span of 20 bases. Looked up from germline, CDR1 is MNHEY and CDR2 is SVGEGT. CDR3 protein: CASQLALRGGTQYF. The CDR3 DNA reads TGTGCCAGCCAACTAGCCTTGAGAGGAGGTACGCAGTATTTT.

This clonotype has a count of ten or more. The chain joins TRBV7-9 to TRBJ2-7; no reliable D call. V was pared by 6 bases and J by 3 bases, with 15 bases between. This CDR3 comprises 14 residues. The germline CDR1 and CDR2 sequences are SEHNR and FQNEAQ (reference sequence). DNA for the CDR3: TGTGCCAGCAGTTTACACTCCAATTTCTACGAGCAGTACTTC. Protein product: CASSLHSNFYEQYF.

This clonotype was detected many times. The CDR3 reads CASSLPSLRTGELFF. DNA of the CDR3: TGTGCCAGCAGTTTACCAAGCTTACGAACCGGGGAGCTGTTTTTT. The gene calls are TRBV12-3 or TRBV12-4 and TRBJ2-2; D remains unclear. V lost 2 bases and J lost 5, with 12 bases in between. The CDR3 has 15 amino acids.

This sequence joins TRBV7-9 and TRBJ2-5; possibly TRBD1 for D (5 bases). Deletions cut 4 bases from V and 0 bases from J, with 12 bases between. This CDR3 contains 15 residues. Per germline, CDR1 SEHNR and CDR2 FQNEAQ (reference sequence). The CDR3 loop is CASSSPRGNQETQYF. The CDR3 DNA sequence: TGTGCCAGCAGCTCTCCTAGGGGTAACCAAGAGACCCAGTACTTC.

This clonotype occurred many times. This chain uses TRBV13 with TRBJ2-1; 7 positions agree with TRBD2. CDR3 length equals 16 residues. Trimming cost V 5 bases and J 10 bases; bases outside gene matches: 17. Germline V gene data show CDR1 as PRHDT and CDR2 as FYEKMQ (reference sequence). The CDR3 sequence is CASSQLGAGPSGEQFF. The DNA of the CDR3 is TGTGCCAGCAGCCAACTTGGGGCGGGACCTAGCGGCGAGCAGTTCTTC.

This clonotype has a count of ten or more. The chain links TRBV2 to TRBJ2-7, with 9 bases aligning to TRBD2. Germline V gene data show CDR1 as SNHLY and CDR2 as FYNNEI. After removal of 8 bases from V and 5 bases from J, the junction contained 4 bases not matched to a gene. The CDR3 length is 12 residues. The CDR3, as DNA: TGTGCCAGCGCTTTAGCGGGAGACGAGCAGTACTTC. Translated: CASALAGDEQYF.

In this sample, this clonotype turned up many times. The genes are TRBV28 and TRBJ2-7; 7 nucleotides line up with TRBD1. J lost 0 bases, V lost 7 bases, and 6 bases had no gene match. CDR1 MDHEN and CDR2 SYDVKM come from the germline V gene. The CDR3 length is 14 residues. In DNA form, the CDR3 reads TGTGCCAGCACCACAGGGGCGGCCTCCTACGAGCAGTACTTC. Translated: CASTTGAASYEQYF.

This clonotype was seen many times. V is TRBV5-1 and J is TRBJ1-2; a possible D gene is TRBD1 (6 bases). CDR3 length equals 16 residues. Deletions cut 4 bases from V and 0 bases from J, with 16 bases between. CDR1 is SGHRS, CDR2 YFSETQ, per germline. The CDR3 loop reads CASSPADSLPNYGYTF. The CDR3, as DNA: TGCGCCAGCAGCCCGGCGGACAGCCTCCCTAACTATGGCTACACCTTC.